This T cell receptor beta chain appears in the sequencing data of a study of CD8 T cells in Susac syndrome. At the level of the study: Patients with Susac syndrome were therapy-naive, on corticosteroids, or on intravenous immunoglobulin alone at blood draw.

The V end lost 3 bases, the J end lost 2 bases, and 11 bases lay between the germline ends. Per the germline V gene, CDR1 is SGHTA and CDR2 is FQGNSA. This CDR3 is 14 amino acids long. Random-hexamer reverse transcription was applied to about 0.5 to 1 ug RNA. By means of immunoSEQ multiplex PCR, TCR beta CDR3 spanning 54 Vbeta and 13 Jbeta underwent amplification. Using its own MiXCR run on the immunoSEQ multiplex PCR reads, TCRdb lists one record per CDR3 protein. The data show tens of thousands of distinct CDR3 sequences, with 93% seen just once and less than 0.16% held by the top ten. This clonotype was counted a few times. Its specificity is not known. Study results and caveats: CD4+ T cell repertoires in Susac syndrome lacked clonal expansion.

Patients with Susac syndrome met diagnostic criteria that were recently defined for definite or probable disease. Sample: CD4+ T cells from PBMCs. V is TRBV7-2 and J is TRBJ2-7; no clear D gene. The TCR sequence derives from a human donor with Susac syndrome. The CDR3 sequence is CASSFLRVTYEQYF. Here the CDR3 DNA reads TGTGCCAGCAGCTTTTTAAGAGTTACCTACGAGCAGTACTTC.